What follows are 27 T cell receptor beta chains derived from one specimen sequenced in a study of CXCR3-negative and CXCR3-positive naive CD8 T cells. Study-level points and caveats: For CXCR3-positive naive cells, TRB CDR3s were more hydrophobic than those of CXCR3-negative naive cells.

These receptors' antigens are unknown. Libraries of TRB cDNA were made by 5' RACE and carried UMIs. With the 5' RACE reads reprocessed, TCRdb shows one record per CDR3 protein and no DNA. The sample has 4,500 to 5,500 distinct CDR3 sequences; the top ten hold less than 2%. Sequencing was performed on naive CXCR3+ CD8+ T cells from blood. Documented subset: CD45RO-CCR7+CD27+CD95- naive CD8+ T cells expressing CXCR3 (TNR3+). The source is a human donor in good health. Some clones in this sample may be carry-over from other donors' samples.

This chain connects TRBV27 to TRBJ2-3; TCRdb reports TRBD1, a call that lacks DNA to check it against. This CDR3 is built from 15 residues. CDR1 is MNHEY and CDR2 is SMNVEV in the germline V gene (reference sequence). The CDR3 region is CASSFRDRVTDTQYF.

This clonotype ranks as medium-sized in terms of frequency. The rearrangement uses TRBV4-2 and TRBJ2-4; absent DNA, TCRdb's TRBD1 call cannot be checked. The CDR3 sequence is 15 residues long. CDR1 is LGHNA and CDR2 is YNFKEQ in the germline V gene. CDR3 in amino acids: CASSQENRGGDIQYF.

This chain links TRBV29-1 with TRBJ2-3. The CDR3 contains 11 residues. Germline lookup yields CDR1 SQVTM and CDR2 ANQGSEA. The CDR3 protein is CSVGSPDTQYF.

This chain joins TRBV12-3 or TRBV12-4 and TRBJ2-1; the D call of TRBD2 rests on TCRdb alone, since no DNA is present to check it. CDR3 length: 16 amino acids. CDR3 sequence reads: CASTPAVAGAYNEQFF.

The chain recombines TRBV29-1 with TRBJ1-2; TCRdb indicates TRBD1, and absent DNA this call remains unverified. This CDR3 comprises 11 residues. Germline lookup yields CDR1 SQVTM and CDR2 ANQGSEA. CDR3 region: CSVAGGGGYTF.

V usage is TRBV20-1 and J usage is TRBJ1-1. This CDR3 is built from 14 residues. CDR1 DFQATT and CDR2 SNEGSKA come from the germline V gene (reference sequence). The CDR3 sequence: CSASFGLTNTEAFF.

V and J are TRBV18 and TRBJ1-1. The CDR3 spans 14 residues. Germline V gene sequence: CDR1 KGHSH, CDR2 LQKENI. The CDR3 spells CASSPPTVNTEAFF.

The CDR3 here is CASSLEREEADTQYF. The chain links TRBV7-6 to TRBJ2-3; lacking DNA, the TRBD2 call made by TCRdb goes unchecked. CDR3 length: 15 amino acids. Germline values: CDR1 SGHVS, CDR2 FNYEAQ.

This sequence joins TRBV4-2 and TRBJ1-5. CDR1 and CDR2 from the germline V gene are LGHNA and YNFKEQ. This CDR3 region has 13 residues. CDR3 amino acids: CASSQVLDQPQHF.

Considering frequency, this clonotype is medium-sized (0.01 to 0.1%). CDR3 sequence: CSATGEGSRELNYGYTF. The V gene is TRBV20-1, the J gene TRBJ1-2. The CDR3 has 17 amino acids. Looked up from germline, CDR1 is DFQATT and CDR2 is SNEGSKA (reference sequence).

This clonotype is medium-sized by frequency. This chain connects TRBV4-3 to TRBJ2-1; TCRdb proposes TRBD2, but this gene call is untestable without DNA. The CDR3 spans 17 residues. Germline CDR1 reads LGHNA; CDR2 reads YSLEER. The CDR3 spells CASSQESGLVGGNEQFF.

The chain couples TRBV13 to TRBJ2-5; as DNA is missing, the TRBD2 call by TCRdb cannot be tested. Looked up from germline, CDR1 is PRHDT and CDR2 is FYEKMQ (reference sequence). The CDR3 length is 12 residues. The CDR3 sequence is CASSSGQETQYF.

The chain carries TRBV7-2 and TRBJ1-2. Germline V gives CDR1 SGHTA, CDR2 FQGNSA. The CDR3 covers 13 residues. This CDR3 is CASSLEGRLGYTF.

The V call is TRBV20-1, the J call TRBJ1-5; as DNA is missing, the TRBD1 call by TCRdb cannot be tested. Germline V CDR1 and CDR2: DFQATT, SNEGSKA (reference sequence). The CDR3 contains 15 residues. The CDR3 sequence: CSARMGHLANQPQHF.

V gene TRBV7-6 combines with J gene TRBJ2-7. The CDR3 length is 12 residues. Per germline, CDR1 SGHVS and CDR2 FNYEAQ. The CDR3 is CASSLVDYEQYF. Using reference TRBV7-6 and TRBJ2-7 for the parts outside the CDR3, the full variable domain is GAGVSQSPRYKVTKRGQDVALRCDPISGHVSLYWYRQALGQGPEFLTYFNYEAQQDKSGLPNDRFSAERPEGSISTLTIQRTEQRDSAMYRCASSLVDYEQYFGPGTRLTVT.

By frequency, this clonotype is medium-sized. V usage is TRBV5-1 and J usage is TRBJ1-1; TCRdb outputs TRBD1, but without DNA this stays unchecked. The CDR3 runs to 18 residues. The germline V gene encodes CDR1 SGHRS and CDR2 YFSETQ. CDR3 sequence: CASSLAGVTGGRGTEAFF.

Judged by frequency, this clonotype is medium-sized. The V and J genes are TRBV27 and TRBJ2-5; TCRdb calls TRBD1, which cannot be checked without DNA. Germline CDR1 reads MNHEY; CDR2 reads SMNVEV (reference sequence). This CDR3 comprises 16 residues. The CDR3 reads CASGQSRDRTQETQYF.

The chain uses TRBV11-2 and TRBJ2-1; TCRdb names TRBD2, which stays unverified in the absence of DNA. CDR3 size: 19 residues. Germline CDR1 and CDR2: SGHAT and FQNNGV. CDR3 loop: CASSQERTSSGSPYNEQFF.

Measured by frequency, this clonotype is medium-sized. This chain joins TRBV7-9 and TRBJ2-7; TCRdb gives TRBD2 as the D gene, but with no DNA this cannot be confirmed. This CDR3 spans 13 amino acids. The germline V gene encodes CDR1 SEHNR and CDR2 FQNEAQ (reference sequence). CDR3 loop: CASSSTEEGAQYF.

This clonotype ranks as medium-sized (0.01 to 0.1%) in terms of frequency. The rearrangement joins TRBV29-1 to TRBJ2-7; TCRdb's D gene call, TRBD1, goes unchecked for lack of DNA. The CDR3 length is 13 residues. Germline-derived CDR1 and CDR2 are SQVTM and ANQGSEA. The chain's CDR3 is CSVAGGQNYEQYF.

By frequency, this clonotype registers medium-sized. The chain recombines TRBV29-1 with TRBJ1-1; TCRdb's D call, TRBD1, is unchecked because there is no DNA. The CDR3 runs to 14 residues. CDR1 SQVTM and CDR2 ANQGSEA come from the germline V gene. CDR3 residues: CSVGAGAMNTEAFF.

The V gene is TRBV29-1, the J gene TRBJ2-7; TCRdb's D gene call, TRBD1, goes unchecked for lack of DNA. The germline V gene encodes CDR1 SQVTM and CDR2 ANQGSEA. There are 13 residues in the CDR3. The CDR3 protein is CSVEMGQTYEQYF.

This clonotype counts as medium-sized (0.01 to 0.1%) by frequency. J is TRBJ1-2 and V is TRBV20-1. Germline values: CDR1 DFQATT, CDR2 SNEGSKA (reference sequence). The CDR3 covers 12 residues. The CDR3 sequence: CSARDIRDGYTF.

The chain links TRBV28 to TRBJ2-2; the D gene TCRdb calls, TRBD2, cannot be checked with no DNA. The CDR3 runs 17 residues. Germline V CDR1 and CDR2: MDHEN, SYDVKM. CDR3 in amino acids: CASSYPRDYLNTGELFF.

This chain links TRBV7-8 with TRBJ1-4; without DNA, the TCRdb call of TRBD1 cannot be checked. This CDR3 has 20 residues. Germline loops: CDR1 SGHVS, CDR2 FQNEAQ. CDR3 in amino acids: CASSRPPGQGPFSTNEKLFF. Full variable domain (missing parts from reference TRBV7-8 and TRBJ1-4): GAGVSQSPRYKVAKRGQDVALRCDPISGHVSLFWYQQALGQGPEFLTYFQNEAQLDKSGLPSDRFFAERPEGSVSTLKIQRTQQEDSAVYLCASSRPPGQGPFSTNEKLFFGSGTQLSVL.

CDR3 in amino acids: CSVELAGSSYEQYF. The genes are TRBV29-1 and TRBJ2-7; TCRdb's D gene call, TRBD2, goes unchecked for lack of DNA. The CDR3 spans 14 residues. Germline CDR1 reads SQVTM; CDR2 reads ANQGSEA.

Frequency places this clonotype as medium-sized (0.01 to 0.1%). The chain carries TRBV6-2 or TRBV6-3 and TRBJ2-2; the TCRdb D gene call, TRBD1, has no DNA to confirm it. CDR3 size: 16 residues. Germline lookup yields CDR1 MNHEY and CDR2 SVGEGT. CDR3 amino acids: CASSLTGAMNTGELFF.